Listed here are 31 T cell receptor beta chains from one sample, sequenced in a study of T cells in Graves' hyperthyroidism and ophthalmopathy. The CDR3 regions of TCR beta were amplified from RNA transcripts. An initial round of RT-PCR targeting the TCR CDR3 relied on the HTBI primer set. TCRdb redid the calling of the multiplex PCR reads with MiXCR, one entry per CDR3 protein. The repertoire holds roughly 400,000 distinct CDR3 sequences, over 12% seen once, with 28% in the top ten. The sequenced material came from blood. The receptor set was obtained from a man in his forties or fifties with Graves' ophthalmopathy.

This clonotype was counted many times. The V and J genes are TRBV6-1 and TRBJ1-2; possibly TRBD1 for D (6 bases). Trimming removed 8 bases from V and 4 bases from J, with 14 bases in between. In germline, CDR1 is MNHNS, CDR2 SASEGT. The CDR3 has 13 amino acids. The CDR3: CASLEGGVYGYTF. CDR3 bases: TGTGCCAGCCTCGAAGGGGGGGTCTATGGCTACACCTTC.

This clonotype has a count of ten or more. This chain uses TRBV2 with TRBJ2-7, with TRBD1 as a possible D gene (5 bases). This CDR3 spans 13 amino acids. Trimming left V 0 bases short and J 9 bases short, with 12 bases between. Germline lookup yields CDR1 SNHLY and CDR2 FYNNEI. The CDR3 region is CASSEAGFTGQYF. DNA of the CDR3: TGTGCCAGCAGTGAAGCGGGTTTTACAGGGCAGTACTTC.

This clonotype has ten or more counts. The chain employs TRBV2 and TRBJ1-6, with a tentative D call TRBD1 (5 bases). V gave up 7 bases and J gave up 4 bases, with 8 bases separating them. The CDR3 extends over 13 amino acids. Germline V gene lookup returns CDR1 SNHLY and CDR2 FYNNEI. In DNA, the CDR3 is TGTGCCAGCACGACAGAATATAATTCACCCCTCCACTTT. Amino acid sequence: CASTTEYNSPLHF.

Many counts were recorded for this clonotype. The V call is TRBV2, the J call TRBJ2-7; perhaps TRBD2 as D (6 bases). The CDR3 extends over 15 amino acids. Germline CDR1 is SNHLY and CDR2 is FYNNEI. V was trimmed by 4 bases and J by 0 bases, leaving 13 bases between them. The CDR3 protein is CASSVIAGSSYEQYF. The CDR3 DNA is TGTGCCAGCAGTGTTATCGCGGGAAGCTCCTACGAGCAGTACTTC.

This clonotype was detected a few times. This chain uses TRBV2 with TRBJ2-5; possible D gene TRBD2, 5 bases. The ends were cut back, 8 bases at V and 4 bases at J, with 17 bases in the middle. The CDR3 length is 14 residues. Germline CDR1 reads SNHLY; CDR2 reads FYNNEI. For the CDR3, the DNA is TGTGCCAGCTCCCCAAACGTCCGGGGAGAGACCCAGTACTTC. Translation gives CASSPNVRGETQYF.

In this sample, this clonotype turned up a few times. The CDR3 here is CASSTKVGMNTEAFF. The CDR3 coding sequence is TGCGCCAGCAGCACAAAGGTAGGCATGAACACTGAAGCTTTCTTT. The V call is TRBV5-1, the J call TRBJ1-1; D gene unclear. This CDR3 spans 15 amino acids. CDR1 SGHRS and CDR2 YFSETQ come from the germline V gene. Trimming shortened V by 4 bases and J by 0 bases, and 13 bases separated the two germline ends.

There are many counts of this clonotype. The rearrangement uses TRBV7-9 and TRBJ2-1; 10 positions agree with TRBD2. The CDR3 covers 15 residues. V lost 5 bases and J lost 8; bases outside the gene matches: 9. CDR1 SEHNR and CDR2 FQNEAQ come from the germline V gene (reference sequence). CDR3 coding DNA: TGTGCCAGCAGCCAACTAGCGGGACGTATCTATGAGCAGTTCTTC. Protein: CASSQLAGRIYEQFF.

The CDR3 DNA reads as TGTGCCAGCAGTGACAGGGGTGGGGGTAATCAGCCCCAGCATTTT. The encoded protein is CASSDRGGGNQPQHF. V gene TRBV6-1 combines with J gene TRBJ1-5; the D gene is possibly TRBD1 (6 bases). The CDR3 covers 15 residues. Germline V lookup: CDR1 MNHNS, CDR2 SASEGT. Trimming stripped 3 bases from V and 4 bases from J, with 13 bases between.

This clonotype was detected many times. The chain has TRBV5-1 and TRBJ2-1; 7 bases align to TRBD2. Germline V lookup: CDR1 SGHRS, CDR2 YFSETQ. The CDR3 extends over 16 amino acids. V lost 2 bases to trimming and J lost 5 bases; unmatched junction nucleotides: 10. In nucleotides, the CDR3 is TGCGCCAGCAGCTTCGCACTAGCGTCAGGAGACAATGAGCAGTTCTTC. Encoded protein: CASSFALASGDNEQFF. The variable domain in full, with the rest retrieved from reference TRBV5-1 and TRBJ2-1, is KAGVTQTPRYLIKTRGQQVTLSCSPISGHRSVSWYQQTPGQGLQFLFEYFSETQRNKGNFPGRFSGRQFSNSRSEMNVSTLELGDSALYLCASSFALASGDNEQFFGPGTRLTVL.

This clonotype was observed at least ten times. The chain links TRBV7-8 to TRBJ2-5, with TRBD2 matching over 7 bases. V trimming: 5 bases; J trimming: 3 bases; junction bases outside the gene matches: 9. Per germline, CDR1 SGHVS and CDR2 FQNEAQ. CDR3 size: 15 residues. The CDR3 bases are TGTGCCAGCAGCCGAGGGGCAGGGAGGGAAGAGACCCAGTACTTC. This gives the protein CASSRGAGREETQYF. Filled out from reference TRBV7-8 and TRBJ2-5, the complete variable domain reads GAGVSQSPRYKVAKRGQDVALRCDPISGHVSLFWYQQALGQGPEFLTYFQNEAQLDKSGLPSDRFFAERPEGSVSTLKIQRTQQEDSAVYLCASSRGAGREETQYFGPGTRLLVL.

At least ten counts were recorded for this clonotype. The rearrangement uses TRBV3-1 and TRBJ2-3, with 8 bases fitting TRBD2. V was clipped by 4 bases and J by 0 bases; unmatched bases: 3. CDR3 length: 15 residues. Germline CDR1 LGHDT, CDR2 YNNKEL (reference sequence). The CDR3 is CASSLQRGSTDTQYF. The CDR3 DNA sequence: TGTGCCAGCAGCCTCCAGCGGGGGAGCACAGATACGCAGTATTTT.

The V gene is TRBV10-3, the J gene TRBJ1-3; D ambiguous. Between the trimmed V and J ends, which lost 3 bases and 2 bases, there was a span of 17 bases. CDR3 length: 17 residues. CDR1 and CDR2 from the germline V gene are ENHRY and SYGVKD. The DNA for the CDR3 is TGTGCCATCAGTGAAGACCCGATTCAGTTTCCTGGAAACACCATATATTTT. Translation gives CAISEDPIQFPGNTIYF.

This clonotype was observed many times. The J gene is TRBJ2-5, the V gene TRBV20-1; 7 bases are a match to TRBD2. The CDR3 length is 14 residues. The germline CDR1 and CDR2 sequences are DFQATT and SNEGSKA (reference sequence). With V trimmed by 0 bases and J by 5 bases, 6 bases remained unmatched. The CDR3 DNA reads as TGCAGTGCTAGAGAGAACGGGGGGTGGGAGACCCAGTACTTC. Translated: CSARENGGWETQYF.

This rearrangement joins TRBV11-2 to TRBJ2-1, with D possibly TRBD2 on 6 matching bases. V gave up 1 base and J gave up 5 bases, with 12 bases separating them. CDR1 SGHAT and CDR2 FQNNGV come from the germline V gene. The CDR3 covers 15 residues. In DNA, the CDR3 is TGTGCCAGCAGCTTAGTGGCGGGATCACACAATGAGCAGTTCTTC. Its translation is CASSLVAGSHNEQFF.

V and J are TRBV19 and TRBJ2-5; 7 bases are shared with TRBD1. The CDR3 runs to 16 residues. After removal of 5 bases from V and 4 bases from J, the junction contained 13 bases not matched to a gene. From germline, CDR1 is LNHDA and CDR2 SQIVND (reference sequence). The CDR3, as DNA: TGTGCCAGTAGTGGGGTCCGACAGGGTCGTGGAGAGACCCAGTACTTC. Protein product: CASSGVRQGRGETQYF.

The chain recombines TRBV25-1 with TRBJ2-1; D call uncertain. Germline CDR1 reads MGHDK; CDR2 reads SYGVNS. CDR3 length: 12 residues. The ends were cut back, 8 bases at V and 9 bases at J, with 14 bases in the middle. The CDR3 protein is CASGPAGAEQFF. For the CDR3, the DNA is TGTGCCAGCGGACCTGCCGGAGCTGAGCAGTTCTTC.

This chain uses TRBV4-1 with TRBJ2-3; 8 bases are a match to TRBD2. The CDR3 has 15 residues. Germline assignment: CDR1 MGHRA and CDR2 YSYEKL. Trimming removed 8 bases from V and 2 bases from J; junction bases left unmatched: 9. The CDR3 DNA sequence: TGCGCCAGCCGGTCGGCGGGGGGAAACACAGATACGCAGTATTTT. Its translation: CASRSAGGNTDTQYF.

This clonotype has at least ten counts. This chain joins TRBV28 and TRBJ2-1; TRBD1 might be the D (6 bases). Germline V gene lookup returns CDR1 MDHEN and CDR2 SYDVKM. The CDR3 is 16 amino acids. V was trimmed by 5 bases and J by 3 bases, leaving 17 bases between them. Here the CDR3 DNA reads TGTGCCAGCAGTCCCGGACAGAGATCCTTCTACAATGAGCAGTTCTTC. Residues: CASSPGQRSFYNEQFF.

On this clonotype itself: One end of the junction does not line up with germline, which may come from a read error. The chain has TRBV11-3 and TRBJ2-2, with D unresolved. Germline V gene sequence: CDR1 SGHNT, CDR2 YENEEA. CDR3 size: 14 residues. The CDR3 sequence is CASGLSRFGGELFF. The CDR3 DNA is TGTGCCAGCGGCTTATCTAGGTTTGGCGGGGAGCTGTTTTTT.

This clonotype was counted between two and nine times. The chain links TRBV5-1 to TRBJ2-3; 7 bases map to TRBD1. The V gene end was trimmed by 7 bases and the J gene end by 0 bases; junction bases not matched to a gene: 11. Per germline, CDR1 SGHRS and CDR2 YFSETQ. The CDR3 is 16 amino acids. DNA of the CDR3: TGCGCCAGCGGGTCTTACAGGGGCCCTAGCACAGATACGCAGTATTTT. Translating gives CASGSYRGPSTDTQYF. Using reference TRBV5-1 and TRBJ2-3 for the parts outside the CDR3, the full variable domain is KAGVTQTPRYLIKTRGQQVTLSCSPISGHRSVSWYQQTPGQGLQFLFEYFSETQRNKGNFPGRFSGRQFSNSRSEMNVSTLELGDSALYLCASGSYRGPSTDTQYFGPGTRLTVL.

This clonotype was found many times. The rearrangement links TRBV6-1 to TRBJ1-2; possibly TRBD1 for D (6 bases). The CDR3 runs 15 residues. V lost 5 bases to trimming and J lost 4 bases, with 17 bases between them. The germline CDR1 and CDR2 sequences are MNHNS and SASEGT. The CDR3 nucleotides read TGTGCCAGCAGTCGCTGGTCAGGGGACCCCTATGGCTACACCTTC. Protein: CASSRWSGDPYGYTF.

This clonotype has a handful of counts. This chain uses TRBV24-1 with TRBJ1-1; D gene unclear. V gave up 4 bases and J gave up 1 base, with 9 bases separating them. The germline V gene has CDR1 KGHDR and CDR2 SFDVKD. The CDR3 spans 14 residues. CDR3 sequence reads: CATSDGPRNTEAFF. The CDR3 DNA is TGTGCCACCAGTGACGGACCCCGGAACACTGAAGCTTTCTTT.

This clonotype was seen ten or more times. This chain links TRBV5-1 with TRBJ2-3; possibly TRBD2 for D (5 bases). CDR1 and CDR2 from the germline V gene are SGHRS and YFSETQ. Trimming cost V 4 bases and J 6 bases, with 21 bases left between them. There are 16 residues in the CDR3. In DNA, the CDR3 is TGCGCCAGCAGCCCCCCTATCGGGAAACGAGGGGATACGCAGTATTTT. It specifies CASSPPIGKRGDTQYF.

In its sample, this clonotype was seen a few times. This rearrangement joins TRBV6-1 to TRBJ2-7; no clear D. The CDR3 totals 11 residues. Germline V gives CDR1 MNHNS, CDR2 SASEGT. Trimming left V 6 bases short and J 3 bases short, with 6 bases between. The CDR3 sequence: CASRVIYEQYF. CDR3 coding DNA: TGTGCCAGCAGGGTTATCTACGAGCAGTACTTC.

V is TRBV6-2 or TRBV6-3 and J is TRBJ2-1; 8 bases match TRBD1. CDR1 MNHEY and CDR2 SVGEGT come from the germline V gene. The junction had 13 bases not matched to a gene; V was cut back by 6 bases and J by 6 bases. The CDR3 has 16 amino acids. Here the CDR3 reads CASRQFGTGRSNEQFF. Here the CDR3 DNA reads TGTGCCAGCAGGCAGTTTGGGACAGGACGCTCCAATGAGCAGTTCTTC.

This clonotype was counted only a few times. The genes are TRBV4-1 and TRBJ2-1; 8 nucleotides line up with TRBD1. Germline V CDR1 and CDR2: MGHRA, YSYEKL. Trimming took 1 base from V and 4 from J; bases not matched to a gene: 6. CDR3 length: 16 residues. The CDR3 DNA sequence: TGCGCCAGCAGCCAAGGTACAGGGGGTATGTACAATGAGCAGTTCTTC. Translation: CASSQGTGGMYNEQFF.

This chain links TRBV19 with TRBJ2-7; 7 nucleotides line up with TRBD2. This CDR3 has 14 residues. V gave up 3 bases and J gave up 3 bases; unmatched junction bases: 5. The V gene's germline CDR1 is LNHDA and CDR2 SQIVND (reference sequence). Here the CDR3 DNA reads TGTGCCAGTAGTATTGGCGGGAGTTACTACGAGCAGTACTTC. Translated, it gives CASSIGGSYYEQYF.

This clonotype was seen a handful of times. The chain couples TRBV10-3 to TRBJ2-7, with 13 positions matching TRBD2. The CDR3 length is 16 residues. The ends lost 2 bases at V and 3 bases at J; junction bases unmatched: 4. In germline, CDR1 is ENHRY, CDR2 SYGVKD. The CDR3 loop reads CAISEKGTSGNYEQYF. The CDR3 nucleotides are TGTGCCATCAGTGAGAAAGGGACTAGCGGGAACTACGAGCAGTACTTC.

In its sample, this clonotype was seen many times. This rearrangement joins TRBV2 to TRBJ1-2; 7 bases map to TRBD1. The CDR3 runs 14 residues. Germline CDR1 is SNHLY and CDR2 is FYNNEI. J lost 7 bases, V lost 5 bases, and 10 bases had no gene match. The CDR3 nucleotides read TGTGCCAGCAGTTTTAACAGGGGAGTTGGTGGCTACACCTTC. Its protein product is CASSFNRGVGGYTF.

This clonotype was seen ten or more times. The V and J genes are TRBV12-3 or TRBV12-4 and TRBJ2-7; TRBD1 matches 9 bases. This CDR3 region has 15 residues. Losses at the gene ends were 7 bases for V and 3 bases for J; bases not matched to a gene: 10. The CDR3 spells CASTRGQGGFYEQYF. CDR3 bases: TGTGCCAGCACCCGGGGACAGGGAGGGTTCTACGAGCAGTACTTC.

This clonotype was seen only a few times. The chain joins TRBV28 to TRBJ2-5, with D perhaps TRBD2 (5 bases). The length of the CDR3 is 13 residues. The germline CDR1 and CDR2 sequences are MDHEN and SYDVKM. The V end was cut by 6 bases, the J end by 7 bases, with 15 bases between. CDR3 protein: CASSLPGGGTQYF. CDR3 in DNA: TGTGCCAGCAGCCTGCCCGGTGGAGGGACCCAGTACTTC.